The 29 T cell receptor beta chains presented below share a single source sample, sequenced in a study of cytomegalovirus exposure and HLA in healthy donors. The PCR was carried out with 60 Vbeta primers and 13 Jbeta primers. Generated by immunoSEQ multiplex PCR, the TCRdb table keeps only in-frame clones and is missing some. This sample has some 120,000 clones, with under 80% found just once. Material for sequencing was PBMCs. Receptors originate from a man between 40 and 49 years old in good health and CMV-seropositive.

The CDR3 reads CASSLSQGVEKLFF. The DNA of the CDR3 is TGTGCCAGCAGCTTATCGCAGGGCGTTGAAAAACTGTTTTTT. The rearrangement joins TRBV7-9 to TRBJ1-4, with D tentatively TRBD1 (5 bases). The V gene's germline CDR1 is SEHNR and CDR2 FQNEAQ (reference sequence). Trimming shortened V by 2 bases and J by 7 bases, and 11 bases separated the two germline ends. The CDR3 loop spans 14 amino acids.

This chain connects TRBV4-1 to TRBJ1-1; TRBD1 matches at 8 bases. Unmatched junction bases numbered 15, after V lost 5 bases and J lost 10 bases. Germline-derived CDR1 and CDR2 are MGHRA and YSYEKL. The CDR3 totals 15 residues. CDR3 coding DNA: TGCGCCAGCAGCTCATTAGACAGGGGCGCGGTCAGAGCTTTCTTT. Amino acid sequence: CASSSLDRGAVRAFF.

The V gene is TRBV7-2, the J gene TRBJ2-7; TRBD2 agrees at 8 bases. The germline gives CDR1 SGHTA, CDR2 FQGNSA. The CDR3 has 15 residues. V trimming: 5 bases; J trimming: 5 bases; junction bases outside the gene matches: 11. In DNA, the CDR3 is TGTGCCAGCAGCCCCCAAGGGAGCGGGAGTAACGAGCAGTACTTC. Protein: CASSPQGSGSNEQYF.

J is TRBJ1-1 and V is TRBV5-4; D is unresolved. The V end was cut by 4 bases, the J end by 1 base, with 14 bases between. Germline-derived CDR1 and CDR2 are SGHNT and YYREEE (reference sequence). The CDR3 extends over 15 amino acids. The CDR3 nucleotides read TGTGCCAGCAGCCCACGACGGGGAGCGAACACTGAAGCTTTCTTT. Translated: CASSPRRGANTEAFF.

The chain combines TRBV29-1 with TRBJ1-1; 10 nucleotides line up with TRBD1. The V segment lost 8 bases and the J segment 4 bases; nucleotides outside the gene matches: 13. CDR1 is SQVTM, CDR2 ANQGSEA, per germline. CDR3 size: 15 residues. The DNA of the CDR3 is TGCAGCTCATGGGGTGGGACAGGGGCTCGCACTGAAGCTTTCTTT. This sequence encodes CSSWGGTGARTEAFF.

As for this clone: Sequence at one end of the junction differs from germline and may be a read error. The rearrangement joins TRBV6-5 to TRBJ2-7, with 10 bases aligning to TRBD2. The CDR3 spans 14 residues. The V gene's germline CDR1 is MNHEY and CDR2 SVGAGI. This chain's CDR3 is CASSYPFRAGGGDF. In DNA, the CDR3 is TGTGCCAGCAGTTACCCCTTCCGAGCGGGAGGGGGAGACTTC.

The chain has TRBV7-9 and TRBJ2-6; 7 nucleotides line up with TRBD2. This CDR3 contains 12 residues. V shed 11 bases, J shed 4 bases, and the junction held 2 bases outside the gene matches. Germline V CDR1 and CDR2: SEHNR, FQNEAQ (reference sequence). The CDR3 coding sequence is TGTGCCTGCGGGGGAGGGGCCAACGTCCTGACTTTC. Its translation is CACGGGANVLTF.

V and J are TRBV28 and TRBJ1-2; possible D gene TRBD1, 5 bases. Trimming removed 7 bases from V and 2 bases from J, with 23 bases in between. This CDR3 spans 17 amino acids. CDR1 and CDR2 from the germline V gene are MDHEN and SYDVKM. CDR3 region: CASTSYPSAPGNYGYTF. The CDR3 nucleotides read TGTGCCAGCACCTCGTACCCCTCGGCTCCAGGGAACTATGGCTACACCTTC.

V and J are TRBV30 and TRBJ1-2; maybe TRBD1 (6 bases). This CDR3 contains 13 residues. Deletions cut 5 bases from V and 8 bases from J, with 18 bases between. Germline V gene data show CDR1 as GTSNPN and CDR2 as SVGIG (reference sequence). The CDR3: CAWGGETIQGYTF. The CDR3 DNA reads as TGTGCCTGGGGGGGCGAAACCATCCAGGGCTACACCTTC. The whole variable domain, remainder taken from reference TRBV30 and TRBJ1-2, is SQTIHQWPATLVQPVGSPLSLECTVEGTSNPNLYWYRQAAGRGLQLLFYSVGIGQISSEVPQNLSASRPQDRQFILSSKKLLLSDSGFYLCAWGGETIQGYTFGSGTRLTVV.

CDR3 loop: CASKTGHSTDTQYF. Written as DNA, the CDR3 is TGTGCCAGCAAAACAGGGCATAGCACAGATACGCAGTATTTT. This chain links TRBV28 with TRBJ2-3; possible D gene TRBD1, 6 bases. Germline CDR1 and CDR2: MDHEN and SYDVKM. Trimming stripped 7 bases from V and 0 bases from J, with 11 bases between. The CDR3 spans 14 residues.

This sequence joins TRBV5-4 and TRBJ2-1, with no clear D. Germline V gene data show CDR1 as SGHNT and CDR2 as YYREEE (reference sequence). The CDR3 sequence is 15 residues long. The V and J ends lost 4 bases and 0 bases respectively, with 11 bases between them. This CDR3 reads CASSSRSSSYNEQFF. The CDR3 coding sequence is TGTGCCAGCAGCAGCAGGTCGAGCTCCTACAATGAGCAGTTCTTC.

The chain carries TRBV19 and TRBJ1-4; D might be TRBD1 (5 bases). The CDR3 is made up of 19 amino acids. The V gene's germline CDR1 is LNHDA and CDR2 SQIVND (reference sequence). Trimming took off 4 bases at V and 2 bases at J, with 23 bases between the two ends. The CDR3 is CASSTTLLGRGTTNEKLFF. Here the CDR3 DNA reads TGTGCCAGTAGTACAACCCTCCTTGGGAGGGGCACGACTAATGAAAAACTGTTTTTT.

This clone was seen only a few times. V is TRBV2 and J is TRBJ2-7; D is perhaps TRBD1 (6 bases). CDR3 size: 14 residues. Germline loops: CDR1 SNHLY, CDR2 FYNNEI. V gave up 7 bases and J gave up 0 bases, with 13 bases separating them. The CDR3 DNA reads as TGTGCCAGCAAGGATCAGGGGCACTCCTACGAGCAGTACTTC. Its translation: CASKDQGHSYEQYF.

The sample holds a few counts of this clone. The genes are TRBV7-9 and TRBJ2-1; D is possibly TRBD2 (6 bases). Germline V gene sequence: CDR1 SEHNR, CDR2 FQNEAQ (reference sequence). The V end lost 2 bases, the J end lost 0 bases, and 14 bases lay between the germline ends. This CDR3 region has 17 residues. The CDR3 bases are TGTGCCAGCAGCTTACCTAGCGTCCGGAGCTCCTACAATGAGCAGTTCTTC. Translating it yields CASSLPSVRSSYNEQFF.

This clone was counted a single time. V is TRBV7-9 and J is TRBJ1-2; possibly TRBD1 for D (5 bases). V lost 1 base and J 4 bases, leaving 10 bases between the germline ends. The CDR3 extends over 14 amino acids. Germline loops: CDR1 SEHNR, CDR2 FQNEAQ (reference sequence). CDR3 loop: CASSLVGEAYGYTF. The CDR3, as DNA: TGTGCCAGCAGCTTAGTAGGGGAGGCCTATGGCTACACCTTC.

This rearrangement joins TRBV30 to TRBJ1-3, with 7 nucleotides matching TRBD1. Trimming removed 1 base from V and 4 bases from J; junction bases left unmatched: 10. The CDR3 sequence is 16 residues long. Germline CDR1 and CDR2: GTSNPN and SVGIG (reference sequence). CDR3 bases: TGTGCCTGGAGTGGTGGGGACAGCCTTCGCGGAAACACCATATATTTT. It encodes CAWSGGDSLRGNTIYF.

The chain links TRBV6-6 to TRBJ1-6; no clear D. The CDR3 covers 14 residues. V shed 7 bases and J shed 9 bases, with 16 bases lying between them. Germline loops: CDR1 MNHNY, CDR2 SVGAGI (reference sequence). The CDR3 DNA reads TGTGCCAGCAAGCAGGAACCAAGCCCTTCACCCCTCCACTTT. As protein: CASKQEPSPSPLHF.

This rearrangement joins TRBV15 to TRBJ1-2; no clear D. The V and J ends lost 1 base and 6 bases respectively, with 15 bases between them. Germline V gene data show CDR1 as LNHNV and CDR2 as YYDKDF (reference sequence). The CDR3 is made up of 15 amino acids. CDR3 DNA sequence: TGTGCCACCAGCAGAGGGTCATACGTTGAGGATGGCTACACCTTC. It translates to CATSRGSYVEDGYTF.

This clone has a handful of counts. The chain carries TRBV2 and TRBJ2-7, with a weak D call TRBD2 (5 bases). The V gene lost 2 bases and the J gene lost 6 bases, with 11 bases spanning the gap. CDR3 length: 13 amino acids. Looked up from germline, CDR1 is SNHLY and CDR2 is FYNNEI. The CDR3 loop is CASSETGMSEQYF. The DNA for the CDR3 is TGTGCCAGCAGTGAAACCGGGATGAGCGAGCAGTACTTC.

This chain links TRBV5-1 with TRBJ1-1, with TRBD1 as a possible D gene (5 bases). Germline CDR1 and CDR2: SGHRS and YFSETQ. This CDR3 has 14 amino acids. Trimming cost V 0 bases and J 0 bases, with 6 bases left between them. The CDR3, as DNA: TGCGCCAGCAGCTTGGGGACATTGAACACTGAAGCTTTCTTT. Residues: CASSLGTLNTEAFF.

V is TRBV11-3 and J is TRBJ2-3; unclear D gene. The length of the CDR3 is 13 residues. In germline, CDR1 is SGHNT, CDR2 YENEEA. V lost 5 bases, J lost 1 base, and 7 bases lay in between. CDR3 in amino acids: CASSERRTDTQYF. DNA for the CDR3: TGTGCCAGCAGCGAGCGCCGCACAGATACGCAGTATTTT.

This chain uses TRBV30 with TRBJ1-2; 11 nucleotides match TRBD1. Unmatched junction bases numbered 1, after V lost 0 bases and J lost 4 bases. This CDR3 spans 14 amino acids. Germline CDR1 and CDR2: GTSNPN and SVGIG (reference sequence). The CDR3 DNA follows: TGTGCCTGGAGTGTCGGGACAGGGGGCTATGGCTACACCTTC. Translating it yields CAWSVGTGGYGYTF.

V usage is TRBV6-1 and J usage is TRBJ1-2, with TRBD1 identical over 7 bases. V lost 1 base and J lost 4; bases outside the gene matches: 6. The germline V gene encodes CDR1 MNHNS and CDR2 SASEGT. The CDR3 runs to 15 residues. This CDR3 is CASSEDGTAPYGYTF. In nucleotides, the CDR3 is TGTGCCAGCAGTGAAGACGGGACAGCCCCCTATGGCTACACCTTC.

This clone was observed a single time. Other DNA sequences from this sample encode an identical CDR3 as well. The V and J genes are TRBV7-8 and TRBJ1-1; 8 bases are shared with TRBD1. Germline-derived CDR1 and CDR2 are SGHVS and FQNEAQ. Trimming cost V 3 bases and J 1 base; bases outside gene matches: 1. The CDR3 length is 14 residues. The CDR3 DNA reads TGTGCCAGCAGCTTGGGGACAGGGAACACTGAAGCTTTCTTT. This translates into CASSLGTGNTEAFF.

The rearrangement uses TRBV5-1 and TRBJ1-1; possibly TRBD1 for D (6 bases). Germline V gives CDR1 SGHRS, CDR2 YFSETQ. V dropped 2 bases and J dropped 5 bases, with 13 bases sitting between them. This CDR3 has 14 amino acids. The CDR3 coding sequence is TGCGCCAGCAGCTTCTACAGGGAAGGAACTGAAGCTTTCTTT. This sequence encodes CASSFYREGTEAFF.

The V and J genes are TRBV5-4 and TRBJ2-1, with 12 bases lining up with TRBD2. CDR3 size: 16 residues. The V gene end was trimmed by 5 bases and the J gene end by 2 bases; junction bases not matched to a gene: 5. In germline, CDR1 is SGHNT, CDR2 YYREEE (reference sequence). The CDR3 loop is CASSHTSGRTYNEQFF. DNA for the CDR3: TGTGCCAGCAGTCACACTAGCGGGAGGACCTACAATGAGCAGTTCTTC.

V usage is TRBV7-9 and J usage is TRBJ2-2; tentative D call: TRBD1 (6 bases). The CDR3 extends over 17 amino acids. Trimming cost V 6 bases and J 6 bases, with 23 bases left between them. In germline, CDR1 is SEHNR, CDR2 FQNEAQ (reference sequence). The CDR3 region is CASRQGMVDSPSGELFF. As DNA, the CDR3 is TGTGCCAGCAGACAAGGGATGGTGGACAGTCCATCCGGGGAGCTGTTTTTT. Based on the CDR3 plus reference TRBV7-9 and TRBJ2-2, the full variable domain is DTGVSQNPRHKITKRGQNVTFRCDPISEHNRLYWYRQTLGQGPEFLTYFQNEAQLEKSRLLSDRFSAERPKGSFSTLEIQRTEQGDSAMYLCASRQGMVDSPSGELFFGEGSRLTVL.

J is TRBJ1-1 and V is TRBV6-5, with D maybe TRBD1 (5 bases). The germline V gene has CDR1 MNHEY and CDR2 SVGAGI. Trimming took 2 bases from V and 0 from J, leaving 10 bases between them. The CDR3 consists of 15 residues. CDR3 sequence (DNA): TGTGCCAGCAGTTACGCCGGACACCTGAACACTGAAGCTTTCTTT. As protein: CASSYAGHLNTEAFF.

V gene TRBV30 combines with J gene TRBJ2-2; the D gene is possibly TRBD1 (5 bases). Between the trimmed V and J ends, which lost 8 bases and 8 bases, there was a span of 15 bases. The CDR3 is 12 residues long. The germline CDR1 and CDR2 sequences are GTSNPN and SVGIG (reference sequence). Here the CDR3 DNA reads TGTGCCCGAGACCAAGGGGCGGGGGAGCTGTTTTTT. Translation: CARDQGAGELFF. Complete variable domain (other parts from reference TRBV30 and TRBJ2-2): SQTIHQWPATLVQPVGSPLSLECTVEGTSNPNLYWYRQAAGRGLQLLFYSVGIGQISSEVPQNLSASRPQDRQFILSSKKLLLSDSGFYLCARDQGAGELFFGEGSRLTVL.